Sequencing of this T cell receptor beta chain was carried out in a study of blood T cell repertoires in COVID-19. V gave up 0 bases and J gave up 5 bases, with 8 bases separating them. The CDR3 spans 14 residues. Germline-derived CDR1 and CDR2 are KGHSH and LQKENI. A single count supports this clone. Clones were sequenced by immunoSEQ multiplex PCR, and TCRdb holds only the in-frame ones, with some missing. The sample consists of under 130,000 clones, about 85% of them appearing once. The origin of this receptor is a human donor in a cohort sampled during active COVID-19. The chain has TRBV18 and TRBJ1-5; D unclear. Sequenced: peripheral blood. This chain's CDR3 is CASSPPSTDQPQHF. The CDR3 DNA is TGTGCCAGCTCACCACCGAGCACAGATCAGCCCCAGCATTTT.